The 31 T cell receptor beta chains below all came from one sample that was sequenced in a study of blood T cell repertoires in COVID-19. Sequencing used immunoSEQ multiplex PCR; TCRdb keeps in-frame clones, though not all of them. The data show about 59,000 clones, roughly nine tenths seen once. The sample consisted of peripheral blood. These receptors all come from a human donor in a cohort sampled during active COVID-19.

This sequence joins TRBV4-1 and TRBJ1-2; 9 positions match TRBD1. The CDR3 totals 12 residues. V lost 4 bases and J lost 8; bases outside the gene matches: 2. CDR1 and CDR2 (germline): MGHRA, YSYEKL. The CDR3 DNA sequence: TGCGCCAGCAGCCCGACAGGGGGAGGCTACACCTTC. Protein: CASSPTGGGYTF.

The chain carries TRBV27 and TRBJ1-5; TRBD1 matches at 9 bases. Germline CDR1 reads MNHEY; CDR2 reads SMNVEV (reference sequence). This CDR3 contains 17 residues. V trimming: 0 bases; J trimming: 0 bases; junction bases outside the gene matches: 3. This CDR3 reads CASSLSGQGNSNQPQHF. The CDR3 coding sequence is TGTGCCAGCAGTTTATCAGGACAGGGGAATAGCAATCAGCCCCAGCATTTT.

CDR3 DNA sequence: TGTGCCAGTATGGGTTGGGGGGCTGAAGCTTTCTTT. Its protein is CASMGWGAEAFF. The V and J genes are TRBV19 and TRBJ1-1; D perhaps matches TRBD1 (5 bases). This CDR3 is built from 12 residues. The V end was cut by 7 bases, the J end by 6 bases, with 12 bases between. Germline CDR1 and CDR2: LNHDA and SQIVND (reference sequence).

V is TRBV7-9 and J is TRBJ2-7; 10 nucleotides agree with TRBD1. V gave up 5 bases and J gave up 4 bases; unmatched junction bases: 8. The CDR3 is made up of 15 amino acids. Germline-derived CDR1 and CDR2 are SEHNR and FQNEAQ (reference sequence). In DNA form, the CDR3 reads TGTGCCAGCAGCCTCCAGACAGGGGGCTTTTACGAGCAGTACTTC. This translates into CASSLQTGGFYEQYF.

V is TRBV5-6 and J is TRBJ1-2; possible D gene TRBD1, 6 bases. Trimming stripped 0 bases from V and 7 bases from J, with 7 bases between. This CDR3 has 12 amino acids. Germline V CDR1 and CDR2: SGHDT, YYEEEE. CDR3 region: CASSLGTAGYTF. CDR3 sequence (DNA): TGTGCCAGCAGCTTGGGGACAGCTGGCTACACCTTC.

The V gene is TRBV2, the J gene TRBJ1-1; tentatively, D is TRBD1 (5 bases). The V gene lost 6 bases and the J gene lost 13 bases, with 18 bases spanning the gap. CDR1 and CDR2 from the germline V gene are SNHLY and FYNNEI. This CDR3 spans 12 amino acids. This CDR3 is CASRGLILGVFF. The CDR3 DNA reads as TGTGCCAGCAGGGGACTTATACTAGGGGTTTTCTTT.

The V and J genes are TRBV30 and TRBJ2-1; perhaps TRBD2 as D (6 bases). The CDR3 extends over 13 amino acids. Deletions cut 6 bases from V and 8 bases from J, with 17 bases between. The germline V gene has CDR1 GTSNPN and CDR2 SVGIG (reference sequence). CDR3 sequence (DNA): TGTGCCTGCCCGACTAGGGGTTTGCATGAGCAGTTCTTC. It specifies CACPTRGLHEQFF.

The J gene is TRBJ2-2, the V gene TRBV4-3; 11 bases fit TRBD2. This CDR3 is 15 amino acids long. The V gene's germline CDR1 is LGHNA and CDR2 YSLEER. V shed 6 bases and J 7 bases; nucleotides not matched to a gene: 7. The CDR3 DNA is TGCGCCAGCAGTTTTAGCGGGGGGGCTTTCGGGGAGCTGTTTTTT. Translated, it gives CASSFSGGAFGELFF.

This clone was counted many times. Other nucleotide sequences in the sample specify the same CDR3. V gene TRBV12-3 or TRBV12-4 combines with J gene TRBJ2-2; D is uncertain. V lost 4 bases to trimming and J lost 3 bases, with 3 bases between them. The CDR3 totals 12 residues. CDR3 protein: CASSSDTGELFF. CDR3 nucleotides: TGTGCCAGCAGTTCAGACACCGGGGAGCTGTTTTTT.

Only one count was recorded for this clone. This chain joins TRBV11-2 and TRBJ1-3; D remains unclear. Germline CDR1 and CDR2: SGHAT and FQNNGV. V was shortened by 5 bases and J by 2 bases, with 16 bases between the two germline ends. This CDR3 is 16 amino acids long. CDR3 residues: CASSQRYFGAGNTIYF. The CDR3 nucleotides are TGTGCCAGCAGCCAACGCTATTTCGGGGCTGGAAACACCATATATTTT.

The chain couples TRBV11-2 to TRBJ1-3; D uncertain. Deletions cut 3 bases from V and 0 bases from J, with 15 bases between. Germline-derived CDR1 and CDR2 are SGHAT and FQNNGV. The CDR3 consists of 17 residues. The CDR3 DNA is TGTGCCAGCAGCTTGAGGCCGGGGAATACCTCTGGAAACACCATATATTTT. This translates into CASSLRPGNTSGNTIYF.

V and J are TRBV9 and TRBJ2-3, with TRBD2 matching 7 bases. The CDR3 sequence is 17 residues long. The germline gives CDR1 SGDLS, CDR2 YYNGEE. V was pared by 0 bases and J by 6 bases, with 13 bases of the junction left unmatched. The DNA for the CDR3 is TGTGCCAGCAGCGTAGAGTCAGGCGGGAGATCGGTGGATACGCAGTATTTT. Protein product: CASSVESGGRSVDTQYF. Supplemented by reference TRBV9 and TRBJ2-3, the full variable domain reads DSGVTQTPKHLITATGQRVTLRCSPRSGDLSVYWYQQSLDQGLQFLIQYYNGEERAKGNILERFSAQQFPDLHSELNLSSLELGDSALYFCASSVESGGRSVDTQYFGPGTRLTVL.

This chain links TRBV18 with TRBJ2-1; tentatively, D is TRBD1 (6 bases). Trimming left V 3 bases short and J 0 bases short, with 12 bases between. Germline V gives CDR1 KGHSH, CDR2 LQKENI. The CDR3 runs 16 residues. This CDR3 is CASSPRGVNSYNEQFF. CDR3 DNA: TGTGCCAGCTCACCCAGGGGCGTTAACTCCTACAATGAGCAGTTCTTC.

The chain couples TRBV27 to TRBJ1-3; maybe TRBD1 (5 bases). V was shortened by 6 bases and J by 0 bases, with 9 bases between the two germline ends. The CDR3 is made up of 14 amino acids. CDR1 MNHEY and CDR2 SMNVEV come from the germline V gene (reference sequence). This CDR3 is CASRTAFSGNTIYF. The CDR3 DNA reads as TGTGCCAGCAGGACAGCTTTCTCTGGAAACACCATATATTTT.

The CDR3, as DNA: TGTGCCAGCAGTTTAATTGCGCGGAACACTGAAGCTTTCTTT. Residues: CASSLIARNTEAFF. V gene TRBV28 combines with J gene TRBJ1-1; unclear D gene. This CDR3 is 14 amino acids long. Germline CDR1 and CDR2: MDHEN and SYDVKM. Trimming shortened V by 2 bases and J by 1 base, and 8 bases separated the two germline ends.

This clone was seen a single time. The chain combines TRBV7-2 with TRBJ2-7; 8 bases map to TRBD1. V trimming: 5 bases; J trimming: 3 bases; junction bases outside the gene matches: 9. CDR1 SGHTA and CDR2 FQGNSA come from the germline V gene. The CDR3 has 15 residues. CDR3 loop: CASSPRDRGNYEQYF. CDR3 sequence (DNA): TGTGCCAGCAGCCCACGAGACAGGGGTAACTACGAGCAGTACTTC. Full variable domain (missing parts from reference TRBV7-2 and TRBJ2-7): GAGVSQSPSNKVTEKGKDVELRCDPISGHTALYWYRQSLGQGLEFLIYFQGNSAPDKSGLPSDRFSAERTGGSVSTLTIQRTQQEDSAVYLCASSPRDRGNYEQYFGPGTRLTVT.

The rearrangement uses TRBV5-1 and TRBJ2-1; TRBD2 aligns across 9 bases. Germline V gives CDR1 SGHRS, CDR2 YFSETQ. The CDR3 runs to 15 residues. Unmatched junction bases numbered 4, after V lost 0 bases and J lost 6 bases. In DNA form, the CDR3 reads TGCGCCAGCAGCTTGGGGCTAGCGGGACGCAATGAGCAGTTCTTC. Its translation: CASSLGLAGRNEQFF.

Only one count was recorded for this clone. The sample carries other DNA sequences with the same CDR3. CDR3 sequence: CASSLVSRGGQETQYF. The CDR3 nucleotides read TGTGCCAGCAGCTTAGTGTCTCGCGGGGGCCAAGAGACCCAGTACTTC. The gene calls are TRBV11-2 and TRBJ2-5; 7 nucleotides line up with TRBD2. Germline CDR1 SGHAT, CDR2 FQNNGV. This CDR3 comprises 16 residues. J was trimmed by 1 base and V by 1 base; bases with no gene match: 6.

The rearrangement uses TRBV14 and TRBJ2-7; weak D call: TRBD1 (6 bases). This CDR3 has 16 amino acids. Trimming left V 1 base short and J 7 bases short, with 20 bases between. Germline V gives CDR1 SGHDN, CDR2 FVKESK. The CDR3 DNA reads as TGTGCCAGCAGCCAAGGACAGGCAGGGTTGACGCAAGAGCAGTACTTC. Protein: CASSQGQAGLTQEQYF. Full variable domain (outside the CDR3, taken from reference TRBV14 and TRBJ2-7): EAGVTQFPSHSVIEKGQTVTLRCDPISGHDNLYWYRRVMGKEIKFLLHFVKESKQDESGMPNNRFLAERTGGTYSTLKVQPAELEDSGVYFCASSQGQAGLTQEQYFGPGTRLTVT.

This clone showed up just once. The genes are TRBV6-5 and TRBJ1-6, with TRBD1 matching over 7 bases. Germline V CDR1 and CDR2: MNHEY, SVGAGI. V gave up 4 bases and J gave up 6 bases; unmatched junction bases: 6. CDR3 length: 15 amino acids. The CDR3 loop is CASSSRDRFNSPLHF. For the CDR3, the DNA is TGTGCCAGCAGTTCTCGGGACAGATTTAATTCACCCCTCCACTTT.

V usage is TRBV7-9 and J usage is TRBJ2-3; D possibly corresponds to TRBD1 (6 bases). CDR1 SEHNR and CDR2 FQNEAQ come from the germline V gene (reference sequence). V was trimmed by 5 bases and J by 6 bases, leaving 18 bases between them. The length of the CDR3 is 15 residues. As DNA, the CDR3 is TGTGCCAGCAGCGGGAAAGGGACACTTGTGGATACGCAGTATTTT. The encoded protein is CASSGKGTLVDTQYF.

This sequence joins TRBV3-1 (or the pseudogene TRBV3-2) and TRBJ1-1, with unresolved D. The CDR3 loop spans 14 amino acids. Per the germline V gene, CDR1 is LGHDT and CDR2 is YNNKEL (reference sequence). V was cut by 0 bases and J by 7 bases, with 12 bases left in between. The CDR3 nucleotides are TGTGCCAGCAGCCAAGAGAACAGCCCAGGTGAAGCTTTCTTT. Translating gives CASSQENSPGEAFF.

This clone was observed a handful of times. V is TRBV6-2 or TRBV6-3 and J is TRBJ2-7; 9 bases are shared with TRBD2. Germline CDR1 MNHEY, CDR2 SVGEGT. With V trimmed by 5 bases and J by 6 bases, 8 bases remained unmatched. The CDR3 is 14 amino acids. CDR3 sequence: CASSAPGLAPEQYF. The CDR3 DNA reads as TGTGCCAGCAGTGCGCCGGGACTAGCACCCGAGCAGTACTTC.

The rearrangement links TRBV5-1 to TRBJ2-4; 10 positions agree with TRBD2. This CDR3 is 17 amino acids long. Looked up from germline, CDR1 is SGHRS and CDR2 is YFSETQ. V lost 4 bases and J lost 8; bases outside the gene matches: 15. CDR3 protein: CASSQGTSAVRSDIQYF. CDR3 nucleotides: TGCGCCAGCAGCCAGGGGACTAGCGCGGTGAGGAGTGACATTCAGTACTTC.

CDR3 DNA sequence: TGTGCCAGCAGCTGGGGACAGGGGGCCACTGAAGCTTTCTTT. Encoded protein: CASSWGQGATEAFF. The chain carries TRBV5-4 and TRBJ1-1; 12 positions agree with TRBD1. From germline, CDR1 is SGHNT and CDR2 YYREEE (reference sequence). The CDR3 is made up of 14 amino acids. V lost 3 bases, J lost 4 bases, and 1 base stayed unmatched. Supplemented by reference TRBV5-4 and TRBJ1-1, the full variable domain reads ETGVTQSPTHLIKTRGQQVTLRCSSQSGHNTVSWYQQALGQGPQFIFQYYREEENGRGNFPPRFSGLQFPNYSSELNVNALELDDSALYLCASSWGQGATEAFFGQGTRLTVV.

The chain couples TRBV5-6 to TRBJ2-5; 8 bases fit TRBD2. This CDR3 contains 17 residues. Germline V gene data show CDR1 as SGHDT and CDR2 as YYEEEE. V shed 0 bases and J 0 bases; nucleotides not matched to a gene: 7. CDR3 bases: TGTGCCAGCAGCTTGGATGGCGGGGGGCCGTACCAAGAGACCCAGTACTTC. Its protein is CASSLDGGGPYQETQYF.

The chain links TRBV11-3 to TRBJ2-7; maybe TRBD1 (6 bases). The germline V gene encodes CDR1 SGHNT and CDR2 YENEEA. The CDR3 runs to 13 residues. Between the trimmed V and J ends, which lost 5 bases and 2 bases, there was a span of 10 bases. CDR3 sequence: CASSLRGTYEQYF. The CDR3 DNA follows: TGTGCCAGCAGCCTGAGGGGGACCTACGAGCAGTACTTC.

V gene TRBV5-1 combines with J gene TRBJ2-7, with D tentatively TRBD1 (6 bases). Trimming took off 0 bases at V and 5 bases at J, with 6 bases between the two ends. CDR1 is SGHRS and CDR2 is YFSETQ in the germline V gene. CDR3 size: 12 residues. The CDR3 region is CASSLAGDEQYF. CDR3 coding DNA: TGCGCCAGCAGCTTGGCAGGGGACGAGCAGTACTTC. Variable domain in full (rest from reference TRBV5-1 and TRBJ2-7): KAGVTQTPRYLIKTRGQQVTLSCSPISGHRSVSWYQQTPGQGLQFLFEYFSETQRNKGNFPGRFSGRQFSNSRSEMNVSTLELGDSALYLCASSLAGDEQYFGPGTRLTVT.

This chain uses TRBV7-9 with TRBJ1-3; D gene uncertain. The ends were cut back, 5 bases at V and 7 bases at J, with 15 bases in the middle. This CDR3 region has 14 residues. Looked up from germline, CDR1 is SEHNR and CDR2 is FQNEAQ (reference sequence). The CDR3 region has the DNA TGTGCCAGCAGCCGGGATGCAGGCGGGAACACCATATATTTT. Translated: CASSRDAGGNTIYF.

In its sample, this clone was seen once. The V gene is TRBV28, the J gene TRBJ2-2; TRBD1 is a possible D gene (6 bases). Germline V CDR1 and CDR2: MDHEN, SYDVKM. V lost 8 bases, J lost 5 bases, and 12 bases lay in between. CDR3 length equals 13 residues. The CDR3, as DNA: TGTGCCAGCTCAGGGGCAGAAACCGGGGAGCTGTTTTTT. Translated: CASSGAETGELFF.

The V and J genes are TRBV19 and TRBJ1-2; 9 bases fit TRBD1. The CDR3 loop spans 14 amino acids. Germline V lookup: CDR1 LNHDA, CDR2 SQIVND (reference sequence). The V and J ends lost 5 bases and 2 bases, in that order; junction bases with no gene match: 3. Here the CDR3 DNA reads TGTGCCAGTAGTTCTACAGGGGGCAACTATGGCTACACCTTC. This gives the protein CASSSTGGNYGYTF.